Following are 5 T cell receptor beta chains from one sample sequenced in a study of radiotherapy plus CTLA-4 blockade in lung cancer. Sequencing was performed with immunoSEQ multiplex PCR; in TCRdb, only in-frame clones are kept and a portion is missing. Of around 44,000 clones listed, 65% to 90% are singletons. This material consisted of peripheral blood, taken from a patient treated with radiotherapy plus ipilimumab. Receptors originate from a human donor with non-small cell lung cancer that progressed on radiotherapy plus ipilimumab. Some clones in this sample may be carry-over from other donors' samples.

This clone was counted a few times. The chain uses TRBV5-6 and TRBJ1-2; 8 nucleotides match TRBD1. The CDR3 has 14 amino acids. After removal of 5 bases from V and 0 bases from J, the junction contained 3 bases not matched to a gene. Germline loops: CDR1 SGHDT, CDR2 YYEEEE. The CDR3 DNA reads TGTGCCAGCAGTTGGGACAGGACTAACTATGGCTACACCTTC. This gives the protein CASSWDRTNYGYTF.

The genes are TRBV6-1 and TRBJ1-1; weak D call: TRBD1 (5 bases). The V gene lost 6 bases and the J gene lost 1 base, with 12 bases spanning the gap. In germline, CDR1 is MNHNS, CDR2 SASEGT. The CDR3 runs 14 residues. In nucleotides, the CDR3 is TGTGCCAGCAGGCGGGGGACCGCGAACACTGAAGCTTTCTTT. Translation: CASRRGTANTEAFF.

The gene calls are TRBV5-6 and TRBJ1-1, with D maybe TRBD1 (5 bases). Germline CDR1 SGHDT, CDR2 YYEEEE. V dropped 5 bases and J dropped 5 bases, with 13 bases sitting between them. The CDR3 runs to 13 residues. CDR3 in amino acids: CASRSAGLTEAFF. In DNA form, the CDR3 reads TGTGCCAGCAGAAGCGCAGGGTTAACTGAAGCTTTCTTT.

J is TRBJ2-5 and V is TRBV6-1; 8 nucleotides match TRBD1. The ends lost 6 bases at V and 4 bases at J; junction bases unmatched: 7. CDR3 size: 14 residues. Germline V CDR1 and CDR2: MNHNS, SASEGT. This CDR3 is CASRLQGAIETQYF. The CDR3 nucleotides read TGTGCCAGCAGATTGCAGGGGGCTATAGAGACCCAGTACTTC.

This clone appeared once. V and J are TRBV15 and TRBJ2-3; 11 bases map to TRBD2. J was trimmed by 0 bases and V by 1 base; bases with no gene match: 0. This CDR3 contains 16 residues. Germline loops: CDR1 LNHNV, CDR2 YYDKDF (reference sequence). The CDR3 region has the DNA TGTGCCACCAGCAGAGGGACTAGCGGGAGCACAGATACGCAGTATTTT. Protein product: CATSRGTSGSTDTQYF.